This TCR beta chain was retrieved from a study of human T cells and chemical hapten exposure. Overall study context: A patient group, mainly female, showed alopecia areata, totalis or universalis.

Attachment of unique molecular identifiers to individual cDNA molecules was performed in the library. TCRdb independently ran MiXCR on the RACE reads; one entry per CDR3 protein. Of just over 350,000 distinct CDR3 sequences in the sample, about 6% were seen once. To note about this clonotype: At one of its ends the junction is not consistent with the germline gene, which may arise from a read error.

This CDR3 is 14 amino acids long. Germline V gives CDR1 KGHSH, CDR2 LQKENI. Time point noted: patch test 2, 6 weeks after DPC sensitization. Treatment given: therapeutic diphenylcyclopropenone sensitization with weekly scalp DPC. V and J are TRBV18 and TRBJ2-5; D not certain. This clonotype was sampled from a woman aged 18-29 years with alopecia areata. Some clones in this sample may be carry-over from other donors' samples. Here the sequenced sample was whole blood, taken in connection with sensitization to the hapten diphenylcyclopropenone (DPC). The DNA for the CDR3 is TGTGCCAGCTCACCACCGACGGGTCAAGGGACCCAGTACTTC. It specifies CASSPPTGQGTQYF.